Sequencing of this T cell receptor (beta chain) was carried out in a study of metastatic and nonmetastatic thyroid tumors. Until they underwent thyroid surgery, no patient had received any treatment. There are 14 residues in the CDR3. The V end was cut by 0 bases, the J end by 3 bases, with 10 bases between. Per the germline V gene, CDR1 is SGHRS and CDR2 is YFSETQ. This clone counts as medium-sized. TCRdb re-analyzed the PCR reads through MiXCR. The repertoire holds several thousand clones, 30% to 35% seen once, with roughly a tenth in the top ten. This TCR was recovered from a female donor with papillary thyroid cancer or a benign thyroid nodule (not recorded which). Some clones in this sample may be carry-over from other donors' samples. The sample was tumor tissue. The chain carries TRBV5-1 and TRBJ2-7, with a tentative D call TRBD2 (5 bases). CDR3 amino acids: CASSLELDYYEQYF. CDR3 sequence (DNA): TGCGCCAGCAGCTTGGAACTAGATTACTACGAGCAGTACTTC.